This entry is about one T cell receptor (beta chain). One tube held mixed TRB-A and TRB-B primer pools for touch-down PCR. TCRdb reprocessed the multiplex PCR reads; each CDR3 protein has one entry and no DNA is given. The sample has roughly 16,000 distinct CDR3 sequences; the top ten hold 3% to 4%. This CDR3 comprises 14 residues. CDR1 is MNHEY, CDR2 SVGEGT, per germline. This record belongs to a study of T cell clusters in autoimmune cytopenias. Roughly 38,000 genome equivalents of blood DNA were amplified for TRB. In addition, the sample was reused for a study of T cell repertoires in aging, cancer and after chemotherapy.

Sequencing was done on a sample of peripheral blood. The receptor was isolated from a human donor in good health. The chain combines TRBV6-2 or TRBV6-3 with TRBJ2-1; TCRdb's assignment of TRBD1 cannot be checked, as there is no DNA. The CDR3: CASSLGGAGNEQFF.